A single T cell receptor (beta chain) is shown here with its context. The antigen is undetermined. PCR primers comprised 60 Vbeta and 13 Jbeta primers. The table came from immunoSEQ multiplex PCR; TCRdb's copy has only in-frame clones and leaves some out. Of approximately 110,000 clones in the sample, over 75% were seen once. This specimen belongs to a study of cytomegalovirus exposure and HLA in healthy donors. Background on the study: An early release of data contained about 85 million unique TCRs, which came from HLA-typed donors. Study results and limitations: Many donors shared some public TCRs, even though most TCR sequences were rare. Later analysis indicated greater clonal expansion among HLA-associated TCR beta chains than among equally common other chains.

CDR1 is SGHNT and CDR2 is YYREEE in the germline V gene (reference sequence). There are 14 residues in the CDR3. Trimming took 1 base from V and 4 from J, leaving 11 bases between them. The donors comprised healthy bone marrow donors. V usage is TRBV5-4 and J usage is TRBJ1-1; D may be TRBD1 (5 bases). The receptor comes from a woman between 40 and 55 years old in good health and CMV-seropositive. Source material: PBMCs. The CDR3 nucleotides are TGTGCCAGCAGCTTGAGGGTGCAGGGCACTGAAGCTTTCTTT. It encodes CASSLRVQGTEAFF.